This is a list of T cell receptor beta chains from one sample in a study of cytotoxic CD8 clonotypes in ibrutinib-treated CLL. Data came from immunoSEQ multiplex PCR; TCRdb stores just in-frame clones and leaves some out. The sample has approximately 300,000 clones; about 80% are singletons. The sequencing here drew on PBMCs, taken before ibrutinib treatment. These receptor sequences come from a human donor with chronic lymphocytic leukemia. CDR3s include the opening cysteine and the closing phenylalanine or tryptophan. The order of the fields is CDR3 length, D gene, J gene, clone size, V gene, CDR3 DNA, CDR3 protein. A D gene is named only where the DNA matches it firmly. Size values are once, few and many counts, or a class for expanded clones, and some rows have none.

15	TRBD2	TRBJ2-2	-	TRBV25-1	TGTGCCAGCCGTGCCTCCCGGGGGGGGTCCGGGGAGCTGTTTTTT	CASRASRGGSGELFF
12	-	TRBJ2-7	-	TRBV5-1	TGCGCCAGCAGCACCGACTTGTACGAGCAGTACTTC	CASSTDLYEQYF
15	TRBD2	TRBJ2-7	-	TRBV13	TGTGCCAGCAGCCCGACTAGCGGGGGGACCTACGAGCAGTACTTC	CASSPTSGGTYEQYF
13	TRBD1	TRBJ1-5	-	TRBV5-1	TGCGCCAGCAGCCCGGGGACAGAGCAGCCCCAGCATTTT	CASSPGTEQPQHF
13	TRBD1	TRBJ2-7	-	TRBV6-5	TGTGCCAGTGCTTACAGGGGGCGGGACGAGCAGTACTTC	CASAYRGRDEQYF
21	-	TRBJ2-3	few	TRBV12-5	TGTGCTAGTGGTTTTCTCCAACTGTTGTCCCTCAAACCTACCAGCACAGATACGCAGTATTTT	CASGFLQLLSLKPTSTDTQYF
14	TRBD1	TRBJ2-7	-	TRBV30	TGTGCCTGGGAAAATGGGGGCAGGGGGCGGGAGCAGTACTTC	CAWENGGRGREQYF
15	-	TRBJ1-4	-	TRBV9	TGTGCCAGCAGCGTAGACGTACAGGGTGTTGAAAAACTGTTTTTT	CASSVDVQGVEKLFF
15	TRBD2	TRBJ2-3	once	TRBV15	TGTGCCACCGCCACTAGCGGGATAGACACAGATACGCAGTATTTT	CATATSGIDTDTQYF
13	TRBD1	TRBJ2-5	once	TRBV5-1	TGCGCCAGCAGCGGGACAGTCAAAGAGACCCAGTACTTC	CASSGTVKETQYF
15	TRBD1	TRBJ1-1	-	TRBV5-1	TGCGCCAGCAGCTCCCGGGGACAGGGAGTTACTGAAGCTTTCTTT	CASSSRGQGVTEAFF
17	TRBD2	TRBJ2-1	-	TRBV10-3	TGTGCCATCACCGGGACTAGCGGGAGGAGCTCCTACAATGAGCAGTTCTTC	CAITGTSGRSSYNEQFF
12	-	TRBJ1-2	-	TRBV29-1	TGCAGCGTTGAAGTGGTGGAAGACGGCTACACCTTC	CSVEVVEDGYTF
11	-	TRBJ2-5	-	TRBV29-1	TGCAGCGTCGGGACTCGAGAGACCCAGTACTTC	CSVGTRETQYF
13	-	TRBJ1-4	-	TRBV30	TGTGCCTGTCTCGGGGGAACTAATGAAAAACTGTTTTTT	CACLGGTNEKLFF
17	-	TRBJ2-2	-	TRBV28	TGTGCCAGCAGTTTCCCACTAGGGGGGGCTGACACCGGGGAGCTGTTTTTT	CASSFPLGGADTGELFF
16	-	TRBJ2-1	once	TRBV11-2	TGTGCCAGCAGCTTAGGGGTCAGAACTCCATCCAATGAGCAGTTCTTC	CASSLGVRTPSNEQFF
23	TRBD2	TRBJ2-1	-	TRBV18	TGTGCCAGCTCACCACCTCTGGACGGCGGCCTATGGGCTAGCGGGAGCTCCTACAATGAGCAGTTCTTC	CASSPPLDGGLWASGSSYNEQFF
14	-	TRBJ1-3	-	TRBV7-9	TGTGCCAGCAGCACCGGGGGCGCGGGAAACACCATATATTTT	CASSTGGAGNTIYF
13	-	TRBJ1-1	-	TRBV9	TGTGCCAGCAGCGTAGCAGGGACCACTGAAGCTTTCTTT	CASSVAGTTEAFF